The subject of this entry is one TCR beta chain. Its target is not known. Researchers ran the PCR with 60 Vbeta and 13 Jbeta primers. Profiled with immunoSEQ multiplex PCR; TCRdb holds only in-frame clones, not every one. The sample lists some 150,000 clones, approximately 80% occurring once. The data were taken from a study of cytomegalovirus exposure and HLA in healthy donors. From germline, CDR1 is PRHDT and CDR2 FYEKMQ (reference sequence). V shed 5 bases and J shed 6 bases, with 14 bases lying between them. There are 14 residues in the CDR3. Overall study findings and caveats: Some segments of the V type, notably TRBV6-2 and TRBV6-3, were excluded as indistinguishable. It emerged from a later analysis that several of the most significant clusters appeared to be linked to common viral pathogens. The listing of 160 or so TCR beta chains classed them as cytomegalovirus-associated. Under in vitro conditions, a few CMV-associated chains were confirmed as specific for CMV antigens.

The sample was PBMCs. The V call is TRBV13, the J call TRBJ2-4, with D perhaps matching TRBD1 (7 bases). The receptor was derived from a young woman in good health and CMV-seropositive. The CDR3 sequence: CASSLRQGGNIQYF. The CDR3 coding sequence is TGTGCCAGCAGCCTCCGGCAGGGGGGAAACATTCAGTACTTC.